This TCR beta chain was documented in a study of blood T cell repertoires in COVID-19. Study details: The United States, Italy and Spain supplied acute and convalescent COVID-19 samples. T cells, B-cell-depleted T cells, or PBMCs provided the cDNA or gDNA that served as material.

This CDR3 comprises 13 residues. Germline loops: CDR1 LGHNA, CDR2 YNFKEQ. The ends were cut back, 0 bases at V and 9 bases at J, with 9 bases in the middle. Authors' processing steps: Using reference gene primer amplification, nucleated cell counts were estimated. The data were produced by immunoSEQ multiplex PCR, yet TCRdb's version contains in-frame clones alone and is incomplete. V and J calls plus clone size are reproduced from that table; the DNA served to infer D and trimming. Of almost 300,000 clones listed, more than 75% are singletons. Sequencing was performed on peripheral blood. This receptor was identified in a man aged 65 to 79 with acute or convalescent COVID-19. The chain joins TRBV4-2 to TRBJ2-1; the D gene is possibly TRBD2 (6 bases). DNA of the CDR3: TGTGCCAGCAGCCAAGAGGAGGGCGGTGAGCAGTTCTTC. Its translation: CASSQEEGGEQFF.